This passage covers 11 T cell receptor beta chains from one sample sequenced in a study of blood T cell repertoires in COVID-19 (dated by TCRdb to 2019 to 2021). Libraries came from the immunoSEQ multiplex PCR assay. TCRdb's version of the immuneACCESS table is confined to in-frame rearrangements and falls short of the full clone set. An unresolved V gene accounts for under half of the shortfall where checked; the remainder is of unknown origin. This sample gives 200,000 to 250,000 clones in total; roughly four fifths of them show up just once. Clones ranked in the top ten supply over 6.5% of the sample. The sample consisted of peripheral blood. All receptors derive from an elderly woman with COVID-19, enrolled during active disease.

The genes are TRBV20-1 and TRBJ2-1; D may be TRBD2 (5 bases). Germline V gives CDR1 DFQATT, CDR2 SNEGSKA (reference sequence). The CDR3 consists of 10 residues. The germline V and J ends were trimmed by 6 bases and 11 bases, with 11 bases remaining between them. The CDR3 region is CSANREQQFF. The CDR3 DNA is TGCAGTGCAAACCGGGAACAGCAGTTCTTC.

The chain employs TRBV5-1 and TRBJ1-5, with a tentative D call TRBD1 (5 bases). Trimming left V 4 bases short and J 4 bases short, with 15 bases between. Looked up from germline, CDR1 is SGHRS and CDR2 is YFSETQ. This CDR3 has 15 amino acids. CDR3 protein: CASSTAGTPNQPQHF. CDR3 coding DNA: TGCGCCAGCAGCACCGCCGGGACTCCAAATCAGCCCCAGCATTTT.

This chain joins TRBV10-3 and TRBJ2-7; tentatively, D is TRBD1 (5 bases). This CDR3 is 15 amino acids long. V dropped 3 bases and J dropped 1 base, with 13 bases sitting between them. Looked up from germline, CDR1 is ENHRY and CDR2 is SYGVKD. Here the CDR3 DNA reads TGTGCCATCAGTGAATTTGTAGGGGCTTCCTACGAGCAGTACTTC. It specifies CAISEFVGASYEQYF.

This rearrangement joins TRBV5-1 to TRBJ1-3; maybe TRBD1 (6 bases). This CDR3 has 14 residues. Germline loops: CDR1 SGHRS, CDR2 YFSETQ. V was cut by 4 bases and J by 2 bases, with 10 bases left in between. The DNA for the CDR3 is TGCGCCAGCAGCCCAACAGGGACTGGAAACACCATATATTTT. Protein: CASSPTGTGNTIYF. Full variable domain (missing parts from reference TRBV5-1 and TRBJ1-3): KAGVTQTPRYLIKTRGQQVTLSCSPISGHRSVSWYQQTPGQGLQFLFEYFSETQRNKGNFPGRFSGRQFSNSRSEMNVSTLELGDSALYLCASSPTGTGNTIYFGEGSWLTVV.

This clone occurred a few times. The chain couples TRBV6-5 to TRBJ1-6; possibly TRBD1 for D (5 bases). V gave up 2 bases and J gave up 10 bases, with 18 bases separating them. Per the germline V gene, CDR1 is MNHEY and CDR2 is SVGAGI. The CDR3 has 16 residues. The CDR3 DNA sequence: TGTGCCAGCAGTTACGCCGACAGTCGGTTTAGGTCACCCCTCCACTTT. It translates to CASSYADSRFRSPLHF.

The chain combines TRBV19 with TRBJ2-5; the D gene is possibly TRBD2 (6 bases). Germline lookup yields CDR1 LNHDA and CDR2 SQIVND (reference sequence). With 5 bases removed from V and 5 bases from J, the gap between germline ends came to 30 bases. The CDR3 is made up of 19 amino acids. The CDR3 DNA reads TGTGCCAGTAGTTCCGTTAACTATGGGTTGGCGGGGTCTTTGGAGACCCAGTACTTC. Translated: CASSSVNYGLAGSLETQYF.

For the CDR3, the DNA is TGTGCCAGCAGCGTAGTGAGCGGGGGGCCCCATGAGCAGTTCTTC. Encoded protein: CASSVVSGGPHEQFF. J is TRBJ2-1 and V is TRBV9; TRBD2 agrees at 9 bases. CDR3 size: 15 residues. Germline loops: CDR1 SGDLS, CDR2 YYNGEE. J gave up 8 bases and V 0 bases, and 6 bases lay outside the gene matches.

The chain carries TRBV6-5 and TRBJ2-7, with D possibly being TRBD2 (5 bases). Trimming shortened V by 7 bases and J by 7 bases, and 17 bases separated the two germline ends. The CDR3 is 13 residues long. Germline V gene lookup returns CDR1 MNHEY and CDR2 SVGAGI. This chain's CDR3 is CASIEGIFQEQYF. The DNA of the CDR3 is TGTGCCAGCATAGAGGGCATTTTTCAGGAGCAGTACTTC.

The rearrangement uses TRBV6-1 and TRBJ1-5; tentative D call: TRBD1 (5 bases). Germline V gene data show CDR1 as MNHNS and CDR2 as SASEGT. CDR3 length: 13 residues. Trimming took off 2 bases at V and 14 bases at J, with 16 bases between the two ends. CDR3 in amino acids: CASSEQGIGDKHF. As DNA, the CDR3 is TGTGCCAGCAGTGAACAGGGTATTGGGGATAAGCATTTT.

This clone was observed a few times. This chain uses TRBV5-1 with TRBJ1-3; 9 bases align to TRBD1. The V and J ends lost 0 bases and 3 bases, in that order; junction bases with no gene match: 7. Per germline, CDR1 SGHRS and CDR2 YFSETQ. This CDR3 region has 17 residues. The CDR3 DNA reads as TGCGCCAGCAGCTTGGCCGGGACAGGGCTAAGTGGAAACACCATATATTTT. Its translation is CASSLAGTGLSGNTIYF.

CDR3 amino acids: CASSMAGGQPQHF. CDR3 sequence (DNA): TGTGCCAGTAGTATGGCCGGGGGTCAGCCCCAGCATTTT. The chain uses TRBV19 and TRBJ1-5; TRBD1 is a possible D gene (5 bases). The germline V and J ends were trimmed by 3 bases and 6 bases, with 9 bases remaining between them. The CDR3 consists of 13 residues. Per germline, CDR1 LNHDA and CDR2 SQIVND (reference sequence).